This entry lists 13 T cell receptor beta chains sequenced from one sample in a study of identical twins. One entry per CDR3 protein results from TCRdb running MiXCR on the 5' RACE reads. The sample contains 600,000 to 700,000 distinct CDR3 sequences, 21% of which appear only once. This sample also belongs to another study, concerning T cells expressing NK-cell markers.

Sequencing was performed on PBMCs. Every receptor here comes from a woman under 30 in good health.

This clonotype has only a few counts. This chain uses TRBV20-1 with TRBJ1-4; no clear D gene. The V gene's germline CDR1 is DFQATT and CDR2 SNEGSKA (reference sequence). V shed 6 bases and J shed 4 bases, with 15 bases lying between them. The CDR3 extends over 14 amino acids. The CDR3 nucleotides read TGCAGTGCACAGCAGGCCCTTTATAATGAAAAACTGTTTTTT. Its protein is CSAQQALYNEKLFF.

The V gene is TRBV6-5, the J gene TRBJ2-3; 10 bases fit TRBD2. The CDR3 extends over 17 amino acids. The ends lost 2 bases at V and 2 bases at J; junction bases unmatched: 7. Germline CDR1 and CDR2: MNHEY and SVGAGI. CDR3 loop: CASSYIAAGGPTDTQYF. The DNA for the CDR3 is TGTGCCAGCAGTTACATTGCAGCGGGAGGGCCCACAGATACGCAGTATTTT.

This clonotype was picked up a small number of times. This sequence joins TRBV11-1 and TRBJ2-1; the match to TRBD2 covers 15 bases. This CDR3 has 19 amino acids. Germline CDR1 and CDR2: SGHAT and FQDESV (reference sequence). The J segment lost 3 bases and the V segment lost 5 bases, leaving 11 bases of the junction unmatched. CDR3 sequence: CASSHGLAGGRSLYNEQFF. The CDR3 DNA sequence: TGTGCCAGCAGCCACGGACTAGCGGGAGGGCGGTCCCTCTACAATGAGCAGTTCTTC.

This clonotype appeared a few times. The genes are TRBV6-5 and TRBJ2-2; possibly TRBD1 for D (5 bases). Germline V lookup: CDR1 MNHEY, CDR2 SVGAGI. V lost 0 bases and J lost 2, with 10 bases in between. The CDR3 consists of 16 residues. The CDR3 here is CASSYSMGHNTGELFF. In DNA form, the CDR3 reads TGTGCCAGCAGTTACTCGATGGGGCATAACACCGGGGAGCTGTTTTTT.

This clonotype turned up a few times. The rearrangement links TRBV20-1 to TRBJ2-2, with TRBD2 identical over 11 bases. Germline V gives CDR1 DFQATT, CDR2 SNEGSKA (reference sequence). The CDR3 sequence is 15 residues long. V shed 0 bases and J 5 bases; nucleotides not matched to a gene: 2. The CDR3 DNA follows: TGCAGTGCTAGAGAACCTAGCGGGGGGACCGGGGAGCTGTTTTTT. Translation: CSAREPSGGTGELFF.

This rearrangement joins TRBV27 to TRBJ2-7; D unclear. The CDR3 runs 13 residues. The germline V gene encodes CDR1 MNHEY and CDR2 SMNVEV (reference sequence). The germline V and J ends were trimmed by 5 bases and 4 bases, with 12 bases remaining between them. CDR3 residues: CASSRLQAYEQYF. In nucleotides, the CDR3 is TGTGCCAGCAGTCGTCTTCAGGCTTACGAGCAGTACTTC.

The DNA for the CDR3 is TGTGCCATCAGTGATTTACGGACTAGCGGGGGCAATGAGCAGTTCTTC. Translating it yields CAISDLRTSGGNEQFF. V usage is TRBV10-3 and J usage is TRBJ2-1; 13 positions agree with TRBD2. The CDR3 extends over 16 amino acids. With 3 bases clipped from V and 6 bases from J, the junction kept 5 bases outside the gene matches. The germline V gene encodes CDR1 ENHRY and CDR2 SYGVKD.

This clonotype was observed a few times. The chain recombines TRBV20-1 with TRBJ2-7; D gene ambiguous. The CDR3 has 12 residues. Germline V gives CDR1 DFQATT, CDR2 SNEGSKA (reference sequence). The V and J ends lost 6 bases and 0 bases respectively, with 9 bases between them. This CDR3 is CSATKTSYEQYF. The CDR3 DNA follows: TGCAGTGCAACCAAAACCTCCTACGAGCAGTACTTC.

This clonotype has just a few counts. V usage is TRBV7-6 and J usage is TRBJ2-3; D gene ambiguous. In germline, CDR1 is SGHVS, CDR2 FNYEAQ. CDR3 length: 15 residues. V lost 5 bases, J lost 11 bases, and 23 bases lay in between. The CDR3 reads CASSRTPSLPSMQYF. CDR3 sequence (DNA): TGTGCCAGCAGCCGCACACCCTCACTTCCCTCTATGCAGTATTTT.

The chain recombines TRBV29-1 with TRBJ2-1; 8 bases map to TRBD2. CDR3 length: 15 amino acids. In germline, CDR1 is SQVTM, CDR2 ANQGSEA. V gave up 2 bases and J gave up 3 bases; unmatched junction bases: 6. The DNA for the CDR3 is TGCAGCGTTGAATATGGCGCGGGGGGCTACAATGAGCAGTTCTTC. Its protein product is CSVEYGAGGYNEQFF.

This clonotype was recorded at least ten times. The chain links TRBV7-2 to TRBJ1-5; D unclear. CDR1 and CDR2 (germline): SGHTA, FQGNSA. V lost 3 bases to trimming and J lost 0 bases, with 3 bases between them. The CDR3 loop spans 13 amino acids. CDR3 DNA sequence: TGTGCCAGCAGCTTCCGTAGCAATCAGCCCCAGCATTTT. This sequence encodes CASSFRSNQPQHF. The whole variable domain, filled in from reference TRBV7-2 and TRBJ1-5, reads GAGVSQSPSNKVTEKGKDVELRCDPISGHTALYWYRQSLGQGLEFLIYFQGNSAPDKSGLPSDRFSAERTGGSVSTLTIQRTQQEDSAVYLCASSFRSNQPQHFGDGTRLSIL.

This sequence joins TRBV12-3 or TRBV12-4 and TRBJ2-1, with D perhaps TRBD1 or TRBD2 (5 bases each). V was cut by 7 bases and J by 6 bases, with 16 bases left in between. The CDR3 extends over 14 amino acids. In nucleotides, the CDR3 is TGTGCCAGCACTTTGGGACGGGCGCTCAATGAGCAGTTCTTC. This codes for CASTLGRALNEQFF.

This clonotype was detected only a few times. This sequence joins TRBV6-1 and TRBJ1-2; a weak D match, TRBD1 (6 bases). CDR3 length: 14 amino acids. CDR1 is MNHNS, CDR2 SASEGT, per germline. The V and J ends lost 5 bases and 1 base respectively, with 11 bases between them. Written as DNA, the CDR3 is TGTGCCAGCAGTCAACAGGGAGTTAACTATGGCTACACCTTC. Amino acids: CASSQQGVNYGYTF.